A single sample gave rise to the 9 T cell receptor beta chains below, sequenced in a study of blood T cell repertoires in COVID-19. Using immunoSEQ multiplex PCR, the repertoire was profiled, and TCRdb retains in-frame clones only, with some absent. The data show hundreds of thousands of clones, roughly 87% seen once. The sequenced sample was PBMCs or T cells enriched from blood (not recorded which). The receptors were sampled from a woman aged 25 to 39 with acute COVID-19.

The rearrangement uses TRBV5-1 and TRBJ2-7; TRBD2 matches at 13 bases. The CDR3 has 16 amino acids. V lost 3 bases and J lost 4; bases outside the gene matches: 7. CDR1 and CDR2 from the germline V gene are SGHRS and YFSETQ. The CDR3 loop is CASSSGLAGLNYEQYF. The CDR3 DNA follows: TGCGCCAGCAGCTCGGGACTAGCGGGACTAAATTACGAGCAGTACTTC.

The V gene is TRBV28, the J gene TRBJ1-4; D is unclear. Between the trimmed V and J ends, which lost 6 bases and 4 bases, there was a span of 15 bases. Germline lookup yields CDR1 MDHEN and CDR2 SYDVKM. This CDR3 is built from 15 residues. CDR3 sequence (DNA): TGTGCCAGCAGCAATTCGGGGATTCTTAATGAAAAACTGTTTTTT. Translating it yields CASSNSGILNEKLFF.

The chain combines TRBV5-1 with TRBJ2-3, with 10 bases matching TRBD2. V dropped 0 bases and J dropped 3; count of bases not matched to a gene: 4. This CDR3 has 16 residues. Germline lookup yields CDR1 SGHRS and CDR2 YFSETQ. The CDR3 here is CASSLGTSGLTDTQYF. CDR3 DNA: TGCGCCAGCAGCTTGGGGACTAGCGGCCTGACAGATACGCAGTATTTT.

V usage is TRBV7-2 and J usage is TRBJ1-5, with D hard to call. With 3 bases removed from V and 3 bases from J, the gap between germline ends came to 6 bases. The CDR3 contains 13 residues. From germline, CDR1 is SGHTA and CDR2 FQGNSA. CDR3 sequence (DNA): TGTGCCAGCAGCTTCCTAGACAATCAGCCCCAGCATTTT. Encoded protein: CASSFLDNQPQHF.

The rearrangement uses TRBV6-2 or TRBV6-3 and TRBJ1-5, with 8 bases fitting TRBD1. Germline values: CDR1 MNHEY, CDR2 SVGEGT. The CDR3 extends over 17 amino acids. J gave up 4 bases and V 6 bases, and 14 bases lay outside the gene matches. In nucleotides, the CDR3 is TGTGCCAGCAGCAGCCTCAGCGCAGGGGGCTGGAATCAGCCCCAGCATTTT. This sequence encodes CASSSLSAGGWNQPQHF.

J is TRBJ2-7 and V is TRBV7-9; tentative D call: TRBD1 (6 bases). V dropped 5 bases and J dropped 1 base, with 15 bases sitting between them. CDR1 SEHNR and CDR2 FQNEAQ come from the germline V gene (reference sequence). This CDR3 is built from 15 residues. DNA of the CDR3: TGTGCCAGCAGCCCCCGGGATGGACAGTCCTACGAGCAGTACTTC. Protein product: CASSPRDGQSYEQYF.

The chain employs TRBV5-1 and TRBJ2-1; 10 positions agree with TRBD2. This CDR3 is built from 22 residues. Looked up from germline, CDR1 is SGHRS and CDR2 is YFSETQ. V shed 0 bases and J 0 bases; nucleotides not matched to a gene: 18. CDR3 sequence (DNA): TGCGCCAGCAGCTTGGGCCATAAACTAGCGGGGAATCCGATAAGCTCCTACAATGAGCAGTTCTTC. It specifies CASSLGHKLAGNPISSYNEQFF.

This clone was seen just once. The genes are TRBV5-1 and TRBJ2-1; possibly TRBD1 for D (8 bases). Germline CDR1 is SGHRS and CDR2 is YFSETQ. V was trimmed by 8 bases and J by 1 base, leaving 25 bases between them. The CDR3 consists of 18 residues. CDR3 nucleotides: TGCGCCAGTTCCACAGGGGGGGCGGGAGCCTTTTCCTACAATGAGCAGTTCTTC. Translated: CASSTGGAGAFSYNEQFF. Using reference TRBV5-1 and TRBJ2-1 for the parts outside the CDR3, the full variable domain is KAGVTQTPRYLIKTRGQQVTLSCSPISGHRSVSWYQQTPGQGLQFLFEYFSETQRNKGNFPGRFSGRQFSNSRSEMNVSTLELGDSALYLCASSTGGAGAFSYNEQFFGPGTRLTVL.

The rearrangement uses TRBV2 and TRBJ2-4; 8 nucleotides align to TRBD2. Germline trimming cut 7 bases from V and 7 bases from J; bases unmatched to any gene: 9. The CDR3 runs to 14 residues. Germline CDR1 and CDR2: SNHLY and FYNNEI. CDR3 in DNA: TGTGCCAGCAAATTAGCGGGAAGGTCGAACATTCAGTACTTC. Encoded protein: CASKLAGRSNIQYF.